Described below is a single T cell receptor beta chain sequence and its context. Its target antigen remains unknown. Within one base of it there is no much larger clone, and no base qualities were kept. The sample belongs to a study of shared clonotypes between healthy human individuals (dated by TCRdb to about 2020). At the level of the whole study: A couple of women and a few men aged 18 to 49 years were included in the cohort. For each donor, CD4 naive and CD4 memory were each given three plates, CD8 naive was given two plates, and CD8 memory was given one plate. The study deeply sequenced blood TCR repertoires of several healthy adults to estimate repertoire size and the extent of clonotype sharing between individuals. Different laboratories and diverse techniques were used to prepare libraries and sequence TCR repertoires, to increase sequencing depth and limit assay-specific biases. Per donor, leukapheresis produced somewhere between about 0.9 and 9 billion PBMCs.

V and J are trimmed by 2 bases and 8 bases, and the gene matches miss 8 bases of the junction. According to the germline V gene (reference sequence), CDR1 reads GTSNPN and CDR2 reads SVGIG. The CDR3, from cysteine to phenylalanine, totals 15 residues. Solely the CDR3 DNA is kept, with 45 bases framed from the first base. CD8 naive samples were CD45RO-negative cells positively selected for CCR7, giving a CD45RA+CCR7+ population that excluded TemRA cells. Healthy HIV-negative adults with no recently reported acute infections or vaccinations were included as donors. All donors were Caucasian adults living in Nashville, Tennessee, USA. After blood collection by leukapheresis, PBMCs were isolated using Ficoll-Histopaque density gradient centrifugation and then cryopreserved in the vapor phase of liquid nitrogen. Analytical flow cytometry was used to check the purity and quantity of each magnetically sorted T cell population. Genomic DNA was isolated from each sorted fraction and quantified by UV absorbance on a Nanodrop 2000c.

TCR CDR3 regions were amplified from genomic DNA by multiplex PCR using the deep immunoSEQ assay. Extracted genomic DNA from each cell subset was spread evenly across all wells of several immunoSEQ 96-well plates, with each plate serving as a replicate. For sorted subsets, roughly 0.2 ug genomic DNA, equal to some 30,000 T cell genomes, was loaded into each replicate PCR. The purified libraries were quantified using a Qubit 3.0 fluorometer, sized with a Bioanalyzer 2100, and then quantified again using the KAPA Library Quantification kit. Every immunoSEQ 96-well plate was sequenced on a dedicated single-read 150-cycle Illumina NextSeq 550 flow cell. In the paper's pipeline: Because only junctional sequences without quality scores were contained in the immunoSEQ output, filtering matching that applied to full-length reads could not be performed. Sequences were annotated with PyIR, a Python wrapper for IgBLAST v1.9, and V/J genes and CDR3 were assigned using IMGT germline references. Any read was removed if the V/J assignment was weak (E-value above 1e-6), the CDR3 was missing, or the read contained stop codons, out-of-frame junctions, or ambiguous translated residues. V3J clonotypes were defined as sequences sharing the same inferred V gene, J gene, and CDR3 amino acid sequence. To compute the percentage overlap between repertoires, the number of shared unique clonotypes was divided by the size of the smaller repertoire. Richness of each repertoire was evaluated using RTK rarefaction, the Chao1 estimator, and Recon v2.1 estimates of unobserved clonotypes. Generation probabilities were computed with OLGA for all TCRbeta clonotypes obtained by the gDNA method from several donors. Not all clones reach the TCRdb copy of this immuneACCESS table, which keeps in-frame sequences only. Checked studies attribute under half of the gap to unresolved V genes and leave the rest unexplained. V and J calls and clone size are those listed in that table; D and trimming were worked out from the DNA. Across this sample there are millions of clones, with about 95% seen only once. Together, the top ten hold roughly 1.1% of the sample.

What the research found in general, with its limitations: Rarefaction of sorted-subset datasets indicated incomplete sequencing despite the large sequencing depth. When a handful of donors were compared, the shared fraction of clonotypes was about 5% for naive CD4, about 4% for naive CD8, more than 2% for memory CD4, and roughly 0.4% for memory CD8. Based on pairwise subsampling, the degree of clonotype sharing among donors was expected to be affected by sequencing depth. Only blood was sampled, and tissue TCR repertoires likely differ from those in blood. Naive subsets generally had larger estimated clonotype richness than memory subsets. Higher generation probabilities were observed for clonotypes shared by all four sorted-subset donors than for non-shared clonotypes. Because the study included a small number of donors, the genetic and exposure-history diversity represented was limited.

This chain joins TRBV30 to TRBJ1-4, and TRBD1 matches 10 of the central bases. This TCR was recovered from a man between 18 and 35 years old in good health. Sequences were obtained from naive CD8+ T cells sorted from blood. This sample's cell subset or site label indicates: CD45RA+CCR7+. The nucleotides are TGTGCCTGGAGTCGGCGACAGGGGGCAGGGGAAAAACTGTTTTTT. This encodes CAWSRRQGAGEKLFF.